This T cell receptor (beta chain) was profiled in a study of CD8 T cells in Susac syndrome (dated by TCRdb to the late 2010s). Regarding the complete study: Among the Susac syndrome patients who were sequenced, clinically active disease was present in six and clinical remission was observed in fewer than 10. At blood withdrawal, Susac syndrome patients were either therapy-naive, taking corticosteroids (in some cases with IVIg as well), or taking IVIg alone. The study used repertoire sequencing to test whether antigen drove CD8+ T cell activation and differentiation in Susac syndrome.

Germline trimming amounts to 1 base on V and 6 bases on J, with 7 as the count of junction bases outside the gene matches. Inclusive of the bounding cysteine and phenylalanine, the CDR3 is 14 residues long. Only the CDR3 DNA is retained, 42 bases long and in frame from the first base. The CDR1 and CDR2 encoded by the germline V gene are SGDLS and YYNGEE. RNA was extracted with the RNeasy kit and 0.5 to 1 ug was reverse transcribed using random hexamers. The immunoSEQ multiplex PCR assay, covering 54 Vbeta and 13 Jbeta segments, was used to amplify TCR beta CDR3 regions. Bias from PCR amplification was corrected by using a synthetic template baseline for primer optimization and for computational correction. The original methods were these. Only productive sequences were kept, with reads annotated to V, D and J genes according to IMGT and analyzed in immunoSEQ Analyzer. Clonality was calculated as one minus the Shannon entropy normalized by log2 of the number of productive unique sequences. Public and private clones were assessed among the 100 most prevalent clones of each patient and control. Clones were defined as Susac-specific when absent from the healthy and MS cohorts, from over a thousand published viral clones and from other ImmuneACCESS disease sequences. The public reads were reanalyzed by TCRdb: fastp trimming at Q25, MiXCR alignment, in-frame beta chains only. All rows with the same CDR3 protein become a single entry with the most common DNA and genes. In this record, the V and J calls reflect TCRdb's handling and not the investigators' own analysis. The sample profile shows some 150,000 distinct CDR3 sequences; around 93% of them were found once. 0.14% of the sample goes to the ten largest clones.

Peripheral blood CD8+ and CD4+ T cells from healthy donors, Susac syndrome patients and multiple sclerosis patients were profiled using high-throughput TCR beta sequencing. The Susac syndrome patients fulfilled recently defined diagnostic criteria for definite or probable disease. Bulk CD8+ and CD4+ T cells were purified magnetically by negative isolation, whereas CD8+ TEMRA cells were enriched by FACS. Blood was drawn into EDTA tubes, processed within 24 hours, and PBMCs were isolated by density gradient centrifugation. PBMCs destined for TCR sequencing were cryopreserved in liquid nitrogen and later thawed in a 37 °C water bath. Purity of sorted or isolated CD4+, CD8+ and CD8+ TEMRA cells was at least 90%. Results and caveats for the whole study, not just this receptor: No clonal expansion was detected in the CD4+ T cell repertoire of Susac syndrome patients. The TCR sequencing and HLA analysis was acknowledged to have included a relatively small number of individuals.

Remarks on this clonotype: Its antigen is unknown. No much larger clonotype is one base removed from it; base qualities were not supplied.

The chain is encoded by TRBV9 joined to TRBJ2-7; TRBD2 fits 7 bases in the junction. The sample consisted of CD4+ T cells from PBMCs. The clonotype originates from a human donor with Susac syndrome. The CDR3 corresponds to CASSVRRESREQYF. The DNA sequence follows: TGTGCCAGCAGCGTAAGGCGGGAGTCGCGCGAGCAGTACTTC.